This T cell receptor (beta chain) appears in the sequencing data of a study of cytomegalovirus exposure and HLA in healthy donors. Germline V gene lookup returns CDR1 SGHDN and CDR2 FVKESK. CDR3 length equals 16 residues. V dropped 4 bases and J dropped 1; count of bases not matched to a gene: 7. In the PCR, 60 Vbeta and 13 Jbeta primers were used. The repertoire was sequenced with immunoSEQ multiplex PCR; TCRdb's copy has only in-frame clones and lacks some. There are 100,000 to 120,000 clones in the sample; 70% to 80% occur only once, and 5.4% lies in the top ten. The sample consisted of PBMCs. This TCR derives from a woman under 40 in good health and CMV-seropositive. V and J are TRBV14 and TRBJ2-3, with 8 bases aligning to TRBD1. In DNA form, the CDR3 reads TGTGCCAGCAGCCGGACAGGGTTGTGGGGCACAGATACGCAGTATTTT. Translating it yields CASSRTGLWGTDTQYF.